Below, 20 T cell receptor beta chains from the same sample are listed, as sequenced in a study of OX40 agonist ivuxolimab in advanced cancers. TCRdb keeps only in-frame clones here, not all; method: immunoSEQ multiplex PCR. Of approximately 35,000 clones in the sample, less than 90% were seen once. The sequencing used CD4+ or CD8+ T cells sorted from blood, collected in a trial of the OX40 agonist ivuxolimab. All receptors derive from an adult with an advanced solid tumor such as melanoma, head and neck, liver or kidney cancer.

The gene calls are TRBV4-1 and TRBJ1-6, with 8 bases matching TRBD1. Germline assignment: CDR1 MGHRA and CDR2 YSYEKL. V trimming: 3 bases; J trimming: 6 bases; junction bases outside the gene matches: 4. CDR3 length: 15 residues. The CDR3 nucleotides read TGCGCCAGCAGCCAGAGGACAGGGATTAATTCACCCCTCCACTTT. This codes for CASSQRTGINSPLHF.

The V call is TRBV13, the J call TRBJ2-5; a possible D gene is TRBD2 (6 bases). Germline V gene data show CDR1 as PRHDT and CDR2 as FYEKMQ (reference sequence). This CDR3 has 13 residues. V lost 2 bases, J lost 4 bases, and 8 bases lay in between. The CDR3 sequence is CASSLLGGETQYF. The CDR3 DNA is TGTGCCAGCAGCTTACTGGGGGGAGAGACCCAGTACTTC.

The chain employs TRBV2 and TRBJ1-5; 9 bases map to TRBD1. Germline trimming cut 6 bases from V and 5 bases from J; bases unmatched to any gene: 8. The CDR3 covers 15 residues. Germline V gene sequence: CDR1 SNHLY, CDR2 FYNNEI. Written as DNA, the CDR3 is TGTGCCAGCAGCAACAGGGGGCTACGGGATCAGCCCCAGCATTTT. Encoded protein: CASSNRGLRDQPQHF.

J is TRBJ2-1 and V is TRBV7-2; 14 nucleotides agree with TRBD2. Losses at the gene ends were 5 bases for V and 1 base for J; bases not matched to a gene: 4. CDR1 and CDR2 (germline): SGHTA, FQGNSA. This CDR3 has 17 residues. Here the CDR3 reads CASSRRLAGGSYNEQFF. For the CDR3, the DNA is TGTGCCAGCAGCCGCCGACTAGCGGGAGGGTCCTACAATGAGCAGTTCTTC.

This clone appeared a single time. V and J are TRBV13 and TRBJ2-3; D tentatively fits TRBD1 or TRBD2 (5 bases each). Trimming took 1 base from V and 2 from J, leaving 16 bases between them. Per the germline V gene, CDR1 is PRHDT and CDR2 is FYEKMQ (reference sequence). This CDR3 comprises 17 residues. The CDR3 DNA is TGTGCCAGCAGCTTAGAAGGCAGGGCGGACTTCACAGATACGCAGTATTTT. Amino acids: CASSLEGRADFTDTQYF.

The CDR3 coding sequence is TGCGCCAGCAGCTTGGGCCTATTTTCTGATAATGAAAAACTGTTTTTT. Protein sequence: CASSLGLFSDNEKLFF. V is TRBV5-1 and J is TRBJ1-4; D remains unclear. CDR3 length equals 16 residues. Germline assignment: CDR1 SGHRS and CDR2 YFSETQ. V lost 0 bases to trimming and J lost 4 bases, with 13 bases between them.

The chain combines TRBV16 with TRBJ2-5; 13 bases map to TRBD2. Trimming took 6 bases from V and 4 from J; bases not matched to a gene: 14. The germline V gene encodes CDR1 KGHSY and CDR2 FQNENV. The CDR3 covers 18 residues. The CDR3 DNA reads as TGTGCCAGCAGTTCTGGCCGGACTAGCGGGAGATTTCGAGAGACCCAGTACTTC. Translating it yields CASSSGRTSGRFRETQYF.

The V call is TRBV7-2, the J call TRBJ2-3; TRBD2 agrees at 8 bases. The CDR3 is 13 amino acids. From germline, CDR1 is SGHTA and CDR2 FQGNSA. V was pared by 2 bases and J by 15 bases, with 10 bases of the junction left unmatched. This chain's CDR3 is CASSLSGTSRVYF. The CDR3 DNA sequence: TGTGCCAGCAGCTTATCCGGGACTAGTCGTGTCTATTTT.

This chain uses TRBV7-6 with TRBJ2-7, with a weak D call TRBD2 (6 bases). Per germline, CDR1 SGHVS and CDR2 FNYEAQ. This CDR3 is built from 12 residues. The V gene lost 5 bases and the J gene lost 6 bases, with 11 bases spanning the gap. The DNA of the CDR3 is TGTGCCAGCAGCCCCGCGGGGCCCGAGCAGTACTTC. Protein sequence: CASSPAGPEQYF.

The V and J genes are TRBV2 and TRBJ1-1, with a possible D match to TRBD1 (5 bases). This CDR3 spans 11 amino acids. The V gene's germline CDR1 is SNHLY and CDR2 FYNNEI. Trimming removed 7 bases from V and 11 bases from J, with 14 bases in between. CDR3 region: CASNQGYTAFF. For the CDR3, the DNA is TGTGCCAGCAACCAGGGTTATACGGCTTTCTTT. The variable domain in full, completed from reference TRBV2 and TRBJ1-1, reads EPEVTQTPSHQVTQMGQEVILRCVPISNHLYFYWYRQILGQKVEFLVSFYNNEISEKSEIFDDQFSVERPDGSNFTLKIRSTKLEDSAMYFCASNQGYTAFFGQGTRLTVV.

This sequence joins TRBV29-1 and TRBJ2-2; 10 bases align to TRBD2. CDR1 and CDR2 (germline): SQVTM, ANQGSEA. The CDR3 contains 15 residues. Trimming removed 2 bases from V and 6 bases from J; junction bases left unmatched: 6. CDR3 coding DNA: TGCAGCGTTGAACTGGCTAGCGGGAGATCCGGGGAGCTGTTTTTT. Protein product: CSVELASGRSGELFF.

This rearrangement joins TRBV9 to TRBJ2-7; perhaps TRBD1 as D (6 bases). V was trimmed by 4 bases and J by 3 bases, leaving 17 bases between them. There are 15 residues in the CDR3. Germline loops: CDR1 SGDLS, CDR2 YYNGEE. CDR3 protein: CASSPELGGSYEQYF. The CDR3 nucleotides are TGTGCCAGCAGCCCTGAGTTAGGGGGAAGCTACGAGCAGTACTTC.

As regards this clone: Additional DNA sequences in this sample encode the identical CDR3. This CDR3 is CASSLGSGDTEAFF. The CDR3, as DNA: TGTGCCAGCAGCTTGGGGTCAGGGGACACTGAAGCTTTCTTT. The chain combines TRBV5-6 with TRBJ1-1; tentative D call: TRBD1 (6 bases). There are 14 residues in the CDR3. CDR1 is SGHDT, CDR2 YYEEEE, per germline. V was trimmed by 0 bases and J by 3 bases, leaving 9 bases between them. Full variable domain (rest looked up from reference TRBV5-6 and TRBJ1-1): DAGVTQSPTHLIKTRGQQVTLRCSPKSGHDTVSWYQQALGQGPQFIFQYYEEEERQRGNFPDRFSGHQFPNYSSELNVNALLLGDSALYLCASSLGSGDTEAFFGQGTRLTVV.

This chain joins TRBV9 and TRBJ2-1, with D tentatively TRBD2 (6 bases). CDR3 length: 15 amino acids. Germline CDR1 SGDLS, CDR2 YYNGEE. The germline V and J ends were trimmed by 2 bases and 0 bases, with 9 bases remaining between them. CDR3 protein: CASSVEAGSYNEQFF. The CDR3 DNA sequence: TGTGCCAGCAGCGTCGAAGCGGGCTCCTACAATGAGCAGTTCTTC.

This clone occurred once. The CDR3 reads CASSLSGGYEQYF. The CDR3 DNA sequence: TGTGCCAGCAGCTTATCTGGGGGCTACGAGCAGTACTTC. The chain employs TRBV7-3 and TRBJ2-7; D may match TRBD1 or TRBD2 (5 bases each). The CDR3 has 13 amino acids. Between the trimmed V and J ends, which lost 2 bases and 3 bases, there was a span of 8 bases. The germline CDR1 and CDR2 sequences are SGHTA and FQGTGA.

V gene TRBV2 combines with J gene TRBJ2-3; maybe TRBD2 (5 bases). The CDR3 is 17 residues long. In germline, CDR1 is SNHLY, CDR2 FYNNEI. The V end was cut by 2 bases, the J end by 4 bases, with 19 bases between. The chain's CDR3 is CASSERAEGRRADTQYF. The DNA for the CDR3 is TGTGCCAGCAGTGAAAGGGCTGAGGGCCGCCGGGCAGATACGCAGTATTTT.

V and J are TRBV5-1 and TRBJ2-3, with 12 bases that match TRBD2. Trimming at V came to 7 bases and at J to 1 base, leaving 7 bases not matched to a gene. Germline V gene data show CDR1 as SGHRS and CDR2 as YFSETQ. This CDR3 has 16 residues. The CDR3 protein is CASHPTSGGRTDTQYF. The CDR3 bases are TGCGCCAGCCACCCTACTAGCGGGGGGCGCACAGATACGCAGTATTTT.

This sequence joins TRBV28 and TRBJ2-7, with D unclear. This CDR3 region has 12 residues. Between the trimmed V and J ends, which lost 3 bases and 3 bases, there was a span of 6 bases. Germline V lookup: CDR1 MDHEN, CDR2 SYDVKM. CDR3 residues: CASSFMDYEQYF. DNA for the CDR3: TGTGCCAGCAGTTTTATGGACTACGAGCAGTACTTC.

This chain joins TRBV25-1 and TRBJ1-4, with a weak D call TRBD1 (5 bases). The germline V and J ends were trimmed by 3 bases and 12 bases, with 17 bases remaining between them. The CDR3 spans 14 residues. Germline V gives CDR1 MGHDK, CDR2 SYGVNS. The CDR3 loop is CASSDGGVGAELFF. The CDR3 DNA follows: TGTGCCAGCAGTGATGGCGGGGTTGGGGCAGAACTGTTTTTT.

The chain has TRBV7-8 and TRBJ1-5, with 9 bases aligning to TRBD1. The CDR3 has 14 amino acids. V trimming: 5 bases; J trimming: 5 bases; junction bases outside the gene matches: 4. Germline loops: CDR1 SGHVS, CDR2 FQNEAQ. As DNA, the CDR3 is TGTGCCAGCAGCCTACGGACAGGGGATCAGCCCCAGCATTTT. It encodes CASSLRTGDQPQHF.